Included here is one TCR beta chain sequence, with context. What it binds is unknown. TCRdb re-analysed the 5' RACE reads in MiXCR, keeping a single row per CDR3 protein. The sample consists of roughly 170,000 distinct CDR3 sequences, around 9.6% of them appearing once. This sample is drawn from a study of CD8 T cells in ankylosing spondylitis. Regarding the study as a whole: Characteristic of ankylosing spondylitis blood, it appeared, was a TCR beta motif comprising about eight highly homologous variants.

The CDR3 covers 12 residues. The ends were cut back, 5 bases at V and 8 bases at J, with 12 bases in the middle. Germline values: CDR1 MNHEY, CDR2 SVGAGI. The source is a female donor with ankylosing spondylitis or in good health (not recorded which). Sequencing was carried out using blood, either unsorted or a sorted T cell fraction (not recorded which). The chain joins TRBV6-5 to TRBJ1-2; D is ambiguous. CDR3 DNA sequence: TGTGCCAGCAGTGCGGACGTAAGGGGCTACACCTTC. Amino acids: CASSADVRGYTF.